Here is one T cell receptor (beta chain) with its context. Per the original data handling: Amplification of reference gene primers was used by the study to estimate nucleated cell counts. Here immunoSEQ multiplex PCR was the method, and the copy in TCRdb shows in-frame clones only, minus some. The V and J calls and clone size were taken over from that table, and D and trimming were inferred from the DNA. Found here are 150,000 to 200,000 clones, approximately 87% of them singletons; the top ten hold 0.85% to 0.95%. This entry comes from a study of blood T cell repertoires in COVID-19. What was sequenced was peripheral blood. This TCR was sampled from a woman aged 18 to 35 who had recovered from COVID-19.

The CDR3 DNA reads as TGTGCCAGCAGCCCCTTAGGGGGCGCGGGAGGCTACACCTTC. Translated: CASSPLGGAGGYTF. The rearrangement links TRBV5-4 to TRBJ1-2; 7 bases match TRBD1. Germline lookup yields CDR1 SGHNT and CDR2 YYREEE (reference sequence). The CDR3 has 14 amino acids. The V and J ends lost 4 bases and 8 bases, in that order; junction bases with no gene match: 11.